This record covers a single T cell receptor beta chain. The entry originates in a study of T cell responses to AZD1222 COVID-19 vaccine. Measured with immunoSEQ multiplex PCR; TCRdb has only the in-frame clones, and not every one. The sample has some 110,000 clones, about 89% seen once. The sequence derives from an adult in good health. Sequencing was performed on peripheral blood, taken on day 0 of AZD1222 vaccination.

The CDR3 is CASSSPASGQSSGYTF. The CDR3 DNA is TGTGCCAGCAGTTCCCCCGCATCGGGACAGTCAAGTGGCTACACCTTC. This chain joins TRBV27 and TRBJ1-2; 7 bases are a match to TRBD1. With V trimmed by 4 bases and J by 7 bases, 15 bases remained unmatched. Germline V gene lookup returns CDR1 MNHEY and CDR2 SMNVEV (reference sequence). The CDR3 is 16 residues long.